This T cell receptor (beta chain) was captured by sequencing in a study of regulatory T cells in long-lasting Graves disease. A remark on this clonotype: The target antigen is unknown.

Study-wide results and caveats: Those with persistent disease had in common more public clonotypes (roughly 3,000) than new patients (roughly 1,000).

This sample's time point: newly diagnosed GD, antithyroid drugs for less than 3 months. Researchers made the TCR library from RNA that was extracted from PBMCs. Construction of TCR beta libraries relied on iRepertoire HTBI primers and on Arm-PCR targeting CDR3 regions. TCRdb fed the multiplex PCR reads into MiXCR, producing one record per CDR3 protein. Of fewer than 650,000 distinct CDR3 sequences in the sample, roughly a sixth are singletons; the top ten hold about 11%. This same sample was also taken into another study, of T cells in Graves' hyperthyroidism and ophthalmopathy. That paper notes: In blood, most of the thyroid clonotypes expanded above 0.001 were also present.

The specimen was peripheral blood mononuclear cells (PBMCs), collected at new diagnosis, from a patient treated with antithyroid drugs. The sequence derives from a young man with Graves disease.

CDR3 amino acids: CASSVSGRGETQYF. The CDR3 DNA is TGTGCCAGCAGCGTCTCGGGAAGAGGGGAGACCCAGTACTTC. V and J are TRBV9 and TRBJ2-5; weak D call: TRBD2 (5 bases). CDR1 and CDR2 from the germline V gene are SGDLS and YYNGEE. CDR3 length equals 14 residues. Trimming took off 2 bases at V and 5 bases at J, with 13 bases between the two ends.